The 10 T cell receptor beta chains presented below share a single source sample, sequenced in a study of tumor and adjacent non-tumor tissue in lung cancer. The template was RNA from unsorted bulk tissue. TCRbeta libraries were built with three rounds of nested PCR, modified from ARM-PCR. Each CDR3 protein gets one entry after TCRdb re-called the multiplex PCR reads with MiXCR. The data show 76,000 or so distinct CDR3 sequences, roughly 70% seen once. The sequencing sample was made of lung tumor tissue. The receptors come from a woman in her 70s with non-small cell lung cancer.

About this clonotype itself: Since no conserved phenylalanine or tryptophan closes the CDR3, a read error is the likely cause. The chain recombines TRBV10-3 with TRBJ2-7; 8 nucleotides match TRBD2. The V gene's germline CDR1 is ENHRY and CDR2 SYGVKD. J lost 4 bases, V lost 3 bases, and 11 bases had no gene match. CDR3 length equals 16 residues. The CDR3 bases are TGTGCCATCAGTGAACGTGGCGGGAGGACCTCTTACGAGCAGTACCTT. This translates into CAISERGGRTSYEQYL.

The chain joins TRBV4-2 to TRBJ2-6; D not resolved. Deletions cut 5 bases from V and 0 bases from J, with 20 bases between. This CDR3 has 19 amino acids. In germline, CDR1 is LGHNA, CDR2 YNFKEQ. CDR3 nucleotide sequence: TGTGCCAGCAGCTCTCCAGACGAAGGATCTTACTCTGGGGCCAACGTCCTGACTTTC. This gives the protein CASSSPDEGSYSGANVLTF.

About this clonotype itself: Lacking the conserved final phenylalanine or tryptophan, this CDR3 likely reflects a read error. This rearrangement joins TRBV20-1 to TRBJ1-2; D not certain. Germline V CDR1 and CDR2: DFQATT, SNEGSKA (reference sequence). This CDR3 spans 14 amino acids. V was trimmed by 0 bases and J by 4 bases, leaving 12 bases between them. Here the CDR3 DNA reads TGCAGTGCTAGAGAGATCGCCAGATTCTATGGCTACACCTTA. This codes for CSAREIARFYGYTL.

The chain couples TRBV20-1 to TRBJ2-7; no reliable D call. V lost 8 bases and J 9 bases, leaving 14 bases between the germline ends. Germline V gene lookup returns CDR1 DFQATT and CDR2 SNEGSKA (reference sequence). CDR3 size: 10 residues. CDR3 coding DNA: TGCAGTACTACAAGAGCCGGGCAGTACTTC. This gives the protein CSTTRAGQYF.

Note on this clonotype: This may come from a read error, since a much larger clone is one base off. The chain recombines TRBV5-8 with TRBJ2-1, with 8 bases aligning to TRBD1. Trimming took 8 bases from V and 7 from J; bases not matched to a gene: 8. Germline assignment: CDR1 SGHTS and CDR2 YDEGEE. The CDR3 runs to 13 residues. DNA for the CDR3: TGTGCCAGAAGTCGGACAGGGTATAATGAGCAGTTCTTC. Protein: CARSRTGYNEQFF.

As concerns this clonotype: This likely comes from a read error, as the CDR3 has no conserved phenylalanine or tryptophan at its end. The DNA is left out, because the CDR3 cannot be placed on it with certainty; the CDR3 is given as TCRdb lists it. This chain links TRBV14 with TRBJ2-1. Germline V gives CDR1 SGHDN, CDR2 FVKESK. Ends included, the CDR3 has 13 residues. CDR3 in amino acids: CASSQGLRLNQSS.

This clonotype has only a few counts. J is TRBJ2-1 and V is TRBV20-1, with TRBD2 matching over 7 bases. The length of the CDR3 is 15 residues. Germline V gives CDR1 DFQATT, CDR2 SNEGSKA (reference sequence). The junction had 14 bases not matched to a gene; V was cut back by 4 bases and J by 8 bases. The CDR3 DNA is TGCAGTGCTACGCGGGGACTCCCTAGCGGCGATGAGCAGTTCTTC. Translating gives CSATRGLPSGDEQFF.

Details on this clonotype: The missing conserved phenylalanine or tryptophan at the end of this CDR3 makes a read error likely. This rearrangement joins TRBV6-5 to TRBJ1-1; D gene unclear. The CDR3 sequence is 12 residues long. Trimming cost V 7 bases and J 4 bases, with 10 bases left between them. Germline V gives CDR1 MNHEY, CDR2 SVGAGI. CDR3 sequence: CASILRTTEAFI. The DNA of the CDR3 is TGTGCCAGCATCCTCAGGACCACTGAAGCTTTCATT.

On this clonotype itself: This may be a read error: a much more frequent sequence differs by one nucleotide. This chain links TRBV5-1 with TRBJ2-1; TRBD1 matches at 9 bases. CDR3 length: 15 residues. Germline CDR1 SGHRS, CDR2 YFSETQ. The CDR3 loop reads CASILVQGAYNEQFF. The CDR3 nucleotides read TGCGCCAGCATCTTGGTACAGGGGGCTTACAATGAGCAGTTCTTC.

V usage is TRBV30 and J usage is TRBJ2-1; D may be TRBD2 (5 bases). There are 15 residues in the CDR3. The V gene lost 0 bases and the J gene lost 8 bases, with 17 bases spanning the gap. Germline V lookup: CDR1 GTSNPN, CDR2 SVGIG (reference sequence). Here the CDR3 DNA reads TGTGCCTGGAGTGTAGCGCTAGTGGGAGTTGATGAGCAGTTCTTC. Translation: CAWSVALVGVDEQFF.